These T cell receptor beta chains were read from a single sample in a study of T cell responses to AZD1222 COVID-19 vaccine. Sequenced by immunoSEQ multiplex PCR; TCRdb stores in-frame clones only, minus some. The top ten clones hold about 9.5% of a sample with about 83,000 clones, about 83% of them seen once. The sample consisted of peripheral blood, taken on day 0 of AZD1222 vaccination. Every receptor here comes from an adult in good health. Each CDR3 is given with its conserved first and last residue. Each record gives: CDR3 protein, CDR3 DNA, clone size, J gene, V gene, D gene. The D gene is left open where the match is weak. The size entry is marked missing in some rows and otherwise reads once, few, many or a size class.

CDR3: CASSQDSGSVTSPLHF; DNA: TGCGCCAGCAGCCAAGATAGTGGCAGCGTCACTTCACCCCTCCACTTT; size: .; J: TRBJ1-6; V: TRBV4-1; D: .
CDR3: CASSSEWGNEKLFF; DNA: TGTGCCAGTAGCTCCGAGTGGGGAAACGAAAAACTGTTTTTT; size: .; J: TRBJ1-4; V: TRBV19; D: .
CDR3: CASSPGLGVHYGYTF; DNA: TGTGCCAGCAGCCCCGGGCTGGGGGTGCACTATGGCTACACCTTC; size: many; J: TRBJ1-2; V: TRBV5-6; D: .
CDR3: CASRQGAPGELFF; DNA: TGCGCCAGCAGACAGGGGGCGCCCGGGGAGCTGTTTTTT; size: .; J: TRBJ2-2; V: TRBV5-1; D: TRBD1
CDR3: CSVEDPRTDSYEQYF; DNA: TGCAGCGTTGAAGACCCAAGGACAGATTCCTACGAGCAGTACTTC; size: .; J: TRBJ2-7; V: TRBV29-1; D: .
CDR3: CASREQGANYGYTF; DNA: TGTGCCAGTAGGGAACAGGGGGCTAACTATGGCTACACCTTC; size: once; J: TRBJ1-2; V: TRBV19; D: TRBD1
CDR3: CASSRPASSTDTQYF; DNA: TGTGCCAGCAGCCGCCCGGCGTCGAGCACAGATACGCAGTATTTT; size: .; J: TRBJ2-3; V: TRBV5-6; D: .
CDR3: CASSKPREGDFYEQYF; DNA: TGTGCCAGCAGCAAACCCCGAGAGGGAGATTTCTACGAGCAGTACTTC; size: few; J: TRBJ2-7; V: TRBV21-1; D: .
CDR3: CASSFPLAGEGTYEQYF; DNA: TGTGCCAGCAGTTTCCCCCTAGCGGGAGAGGGAACCTACGAGCAGTACTTC; size: .; J: TRBJ2-7; V: TRBV28; D: TRBD2
CDR3: CASSSRGLAGTDTQYF; DNA: TGTGCCAGCAGCTCCCGGGGACTAGCGGGCACAGATACGCAGTATTTT; size: .; J: TRBJ2-3; V: TRBV7-3; D: TRBD2
CDR3: CASSFGTGTDEQYF; DNA: TGTGCCAGCAGCTTCGGGACAGGGACCGACGAGCAGTACTTC; size: .; J: TRBJ2-7; V: TRBV13; D: TRBD1
CDR3: CATSDPRDSTDTQYF; DNA: TGTGCCACCAGTGACCCGAGAGACAGCACAGATACGCAGTATTTT; size: .; J: TRBJ2-3; V: TRBV24-1; D: .
CDR3: CASSWEPSLGFDTQYF; DNA: TGCGCCAGCAGCTGGGAGCCTAGTCTTGGGTTTGATACGCAGTATTTT; size: .; J: TRBJ2-3; V: TRBV5-1; D: .
CDR3: CASSVGPLGGVEAFF; DNA: TGTGCCAGCAGCGTTGGGCCCTTGGGGGGTGTTGAAGCTTTCTTT; size: .; J: TRBJ1-1; V: TRBV7-9; D: .
CDR3: CASSLRGASRADTQYF; DNA: TGTGCCAGCAGCCTCAGGGGGGCTAGTAGGGCAGATACGCAGTATTTT; size: .; J: TRBJ2-3; V: TRBV7-8; D: .
CDR3: CAWSLDSLNQPQHF; DNA: TGTGCCTGGAGTCTCGACAGCCTAAATCAGCCCCAGCATTTT; size: .; J: TRBJ1-5; V: TRBV30; D: .
CDR3: CASSQDHGPINQPQHF; DNA: TGTGCCAGCAGCCAAGATCACGGGCCCATCAATCAGCCCCAGCATTTT; size: .; J: TRBJ1-5; V: TRBV3-1/TRBV3-2; D: .
CDR3: CSARNDNEQFF; DNA: TGCAGTGCTAGAAATGACAATGAGCAGTTCTTC; size: .; J: TRBJ2-1; V: TRBV20-1; D: .
CDR3: CASSLLSRSDQPQHF; DNA: TGTGCCAGCAGCTTATTATCTAGGTCGGATCAGCCCCAGCATTTT; size: .; J: TRBJ1-5; V: TRBV7-8; D: .
CDR3: CASSPLAGQSSYNSPLHF; DNA: TGTGCCAGCTCACCTTTAGCAGGTCAGAGCTCCTATAATTCACCCCTCCACTTT; size: .; J: TRBJ1-6; V: TRBV18; D: .
CDR3: CASSGQVLAGVTHTQYF; DNA: TGTGCCAGCAGTGGACAGGTACTAGCGGGAGTAACACATACGCAGTATTTT; size: .; J: TRBJ2-3; V: TRBV6-1; D: TRBD2
CDR3: CASSPRPSYEQYF; DNA: TGTGCCAGTTCCCCCCGCCCGTCCTACGAGCAGTACTTC; size: .; J: TRBJ2-7; V: TRBV19; D: .
CDR3: CASSSKAGGGSYNEQFF; DNA: TGCGCCAGCAGCTCAAAGGCGGGAGGGGGATCCTACAATGAGCAGTTCTTC; size: .; J: TRBJ2-1; V: TRBV5-1; D: TRBD2
CDR3: CASSQQWPLTDTQYF; DNA: TGCGCCAGCAGCCAACAGTGGCCCCTCACAGATACGCAGTATTTT; size: .; J: TRBJ2-3; V: TRBV4-3; D: .
CDR3: CASSPGGAYGYTF; DNA: TGTGCCAGCAGTCCCGGGGGGGCCTATGGCTACACCTTC; size: .; J: TRBJ1-2; V: TRBV28; D: .
CDR3: CASSATRRGTYNSPLHF; DNA: TGTGCCAGCAGTGCCACCCGCAGGGGTACCTATAATTCACCCCTCCACTTT; size: .; J: TRBJ1-6; V: TRBV27; D: .
CDR3: CASSSFRGRNTEAFF; DNA: TGTGCCAGCAGCTCATTCAGGGGGCGGAACACTGAAGCTTTCTTT; size: .; J: TRBJ1-1; V: TRBV11-2; D: TRBD1
CDR3: CATSTGTATYTF; DNA: TGTGCCACCAGCACCGGGACGGCGACCTACACCTTC; size: .; J: TRBJ1-2; V: TRBV15; D: .
CDR3: CASSQDIQGPRWSDGTGELFF; DNA: TGTGCCAGCAGCCAGGATATACAGGGACCCAGATGGTCGGATGGGACCGGGGAGCTGTTTTTT; size: .; J: TRBJ2-2; V: TRBV4-2; D: .
CDR3: CASSQVAGGAQYF; DNA: TGTGCCAGCAGCCAGGTCGCGGGAGGCGCCCAGTACTTC; size: .; J: TRBJ2-5; V: TRBV3-1/TRBV3-2; D: TRBD2
CDR3: CASTRTGNSPLHF; DNA: TGTGCCAGCACTCGGACGGGTAATTCACCCCTCCACTTT; size: once; J: TRBJ1-6; V: TRBV28; D: .
CDR3: CASSIGPSGNSPLHF; DNA: TGTGCCAGCAGCATCGGGCCTAGCGGGAATTCACCCCTCCACTTT; size: .; J: TRBJ1-6; V: TRBV7-2; D: .
CDR3: CASSLRFHEQYF; DNA: TGTGCCAGCAGCTTACGTTTCCACGAGCAGTACTTC; size: .; J: TRBJ2-7; V: TRBV11-2; D: .
CDR3: CASSQGGGAAIYF; DNA: TGTGCCAGCAGCCAAGGAGGGGGGGCGGCCATATATTTT; size: few; J: TRBJ1-3; V: TRBV3-1/TRBV3-2; D: .
CDR3: CASSQDAFGGGTYNEQFF; DNA: TGTGCCAGCAGCCAAGACGCCTTTGGGGGGGGCACCTACAATGAGCAGTTCTTC; size: .; J: TRBJ2-1; V: TRBV3-1/TRBV3-2; D: .
CDR3: CASWQGGNYGYTF; DNA: TGTGCCAGCTGGCAGGGAGGTAACTATGGCTACACCTTC; size: .; J: TRBJ1-2; V: TRBV18; D: .
CDR3: CASSLGVWTEAFF; DNA: TGTGCCAGCAGCTTGGGAGTTTGGACTGAAGCTTTCTTT; size: .; J: TRBJ1-1; V: TRBV5-6; D: .
CDR3: CASSAISTLADTQYF; DNA: TGTGCCAGCAGCGCGATTTCTACCCTCGCAGATACGCAGTATTTT; size: .; J: TRBJ2-3; V: TRBV28; D: .
CDR3: CSVNHRGLITDTQYF; DNA: TGCAGCGTGAACCACAGGGGGCTTATCACAGATACGCAGTATTTT; size: .; J: TRBJ2-3; V: TRBV29-1; D: TRBD1
CDR3: CASSASVQTNTEAFF; DNA: TGTGCCAGCAGTGCCTCGGTGCAGACGAACACTGAAGCTTTCTTT; size: .; J: TRBJ1-1; V: TRBV2; D: .
CDR3: CASSLVALFASTDTQYF; DNA: TGTGCCAGCAGCTTAGTGGCTCTGTTTGCTAGCACAGATACGCAGTATTTT; size: .; J: TRBJ2-3; V: TRBV7-2; D: .
CDR3: CASSQERFSSYEQYF; DNA: TGTGCCAGCAGCCAAGAACGCTTCAGCTCCTACGAGCAGTACTTC; size: .; J: TRBJ2-7; V: TRBV3-1/TRBV3-2; D: .
CDR3: CASSLDGYQPQHF; DNA: TGTGCCAGCAGTCTTGACGGATATCAGCCCCAGCATTTT; size: .; J: TRBJ1-5; V: TRBV6-5; D: .
CDR3: CASSFFIVGGQWEKLFF; DNA: TGTGCCAGCAGCTTCTTCATAGTGGGGGGCCAATGGGAAAAACTGTTTTTT; size: .; J: TRBJ1-4; V: TRBV5-5; D: .
CDR3: CSGGAKETQYF; DNA: TGCAGCGGGGGGGCCAAAGAGACCCAGTACTTC; size: .; J: TRBJ2-5; V: TRBV29-1; D: .
CDR3: CASSQDVRAGGGNEQFF; DNA: TGTGCCAGCAGCCAAGATGTAAGAGCGGGAGGGGGTAATGAGCAGTTCTTC; size: .; J: TRBJ2-1; V: TRBV4-2; D: TRBD2
CDR3: CASSLGGTGGAFF; DNA: TGTGCCAGCAGTCTAGGAGGGACAGGGGGAGCTTTCTTT; size: .; J: TRBJ1-1; V: TRBV12-3/TRBV12-4; D: TRBD1